This paragraph reports one T cell receptor beta chain. Its specificity is unknown. The genomic DNA of each subset was split evenly across several immunoSEQ plates. Method: immunoSEQ multiplex PCR; TCRdb's copy keeps in-frame clones and lacks some. The sample contains some 790,000 clones, over 55% of which appear only once. The data originate from a study of shared clonotypes between healthy human individuals. Findings and caveats of the study: Naive subsets tended to show greater estimated richness than memory subsets. When compared with the clonotypes that were shared by all four sorted-subset donors, the non-shared clonotypes turned out to have lower generation probabilities.

The CDR3 is 12 amino acids. The germline gives CDR1 SEHNR, CDR2 FQNEAQ (reference sequence). V lost 0 bases and J 6 bases, leaving 2 bases between the germline ends. Material: memory CD4+ T cells sorted from blood. The subset: CD45RA-negative fraction. The gene calls are TRBV7-9 and TRBJ1-4; D remains ambiguous. The receptor was derived from a woman under 40 in good health. The CDR3 sequence: CASSLADEKLFF. The CDR3 DNA reads TGTGCCAGCAGCTTAGCCGATGAAAAACTGTTTTTT.